The clone carrying this T cell receptor (beta chain) counts as medium-sized (0.01 to 0.1%) by frequency. Total CD8+ T cells were enriched by negative magnetic separation. Duplicate approximately 150,000-cell vials of sorted CD8+ T cells per subset supplied the RNA. UMI-labeled 5' RACE was used, and it produced the TCR beta libraries. With the 5' RACE reads reprocessed, TCRdb shows one record per CDR3 protein and no DNA. The data show some 3,400 distinct CDR3 sequences, and the top ten clones hold about 20%. This CDR3 is 17 amino acids long. Per germline, CDR1 LGHNA and CDR2 YNFKEQ. The data derive from a study of human CD8 memory T cell subsets.

This chain joins TRBV4-2 and TRBJ2-1; the D gene TCRdb calls, TRBD2, cannot be checked with no DNA. Sequences were obtained from CD8+ T cells from PBMCs. The receptor comes from a human donor in good health. This CDR3 is CASSQDLAGEGYNEQFF.